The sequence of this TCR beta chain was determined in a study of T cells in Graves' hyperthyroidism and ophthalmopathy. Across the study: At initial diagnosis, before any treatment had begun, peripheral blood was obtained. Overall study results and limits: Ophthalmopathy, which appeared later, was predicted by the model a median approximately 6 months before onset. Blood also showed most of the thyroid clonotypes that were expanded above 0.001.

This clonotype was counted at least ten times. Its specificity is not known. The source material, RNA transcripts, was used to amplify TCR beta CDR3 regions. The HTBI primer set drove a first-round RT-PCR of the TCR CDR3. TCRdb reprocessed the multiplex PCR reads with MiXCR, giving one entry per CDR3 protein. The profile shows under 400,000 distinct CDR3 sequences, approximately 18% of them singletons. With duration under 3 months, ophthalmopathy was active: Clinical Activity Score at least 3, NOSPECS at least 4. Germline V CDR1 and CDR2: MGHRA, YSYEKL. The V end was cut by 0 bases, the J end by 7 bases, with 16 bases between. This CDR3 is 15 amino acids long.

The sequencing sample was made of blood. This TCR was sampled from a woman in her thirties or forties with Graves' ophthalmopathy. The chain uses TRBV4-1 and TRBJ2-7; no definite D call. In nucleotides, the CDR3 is TGCGCCAGCAGCCAAGATATGGTCGGGTACGGGGAGCAGTACTTC. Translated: CASSQDMVGYGEQYF.